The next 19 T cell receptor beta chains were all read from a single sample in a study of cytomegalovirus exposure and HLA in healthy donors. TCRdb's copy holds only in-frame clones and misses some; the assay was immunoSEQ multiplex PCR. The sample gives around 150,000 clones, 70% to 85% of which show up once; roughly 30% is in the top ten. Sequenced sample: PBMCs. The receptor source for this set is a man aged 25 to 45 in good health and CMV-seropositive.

The CDR3 region has the DNA TGTGCCAGCAGCTTAAGGGGTAACACTGAAGCTTTCTTT. This sequence encodes CASSLRGNTEAFF. The V call is TRBV11-2, the J call TRBJ1-1; D perhaps matches TRBD1 (5 bases). CDR3 size: 13 residues. Germline V gives CDR1 SGHAT, CDR2 FQNNGV. Trimming pared 2 bases from V and 2 bases from J, leaving 6 bases between. Full variable domain (remainder filled in from reference TRBV11-2 and TRBJ1-1): EAGVAQSPRYKIIEKRQSVAFWCNPISGHATLYWYQQILGQGPKLLIQFQNNGVVDDSQLPKDRFSAERLKGVDSTLKIQPAKLEDSAVYLCASSLRGNTEAFFGQGTRLTVV.

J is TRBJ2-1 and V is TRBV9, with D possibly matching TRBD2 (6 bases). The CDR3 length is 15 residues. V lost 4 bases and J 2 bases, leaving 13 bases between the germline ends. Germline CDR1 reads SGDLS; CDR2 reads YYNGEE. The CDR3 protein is CASSLAGTPYNEQFF. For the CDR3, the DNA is TGTGCCAGCAGCTTGGCAGGGACTCCCTACAATGAGCAGTTCTTC.

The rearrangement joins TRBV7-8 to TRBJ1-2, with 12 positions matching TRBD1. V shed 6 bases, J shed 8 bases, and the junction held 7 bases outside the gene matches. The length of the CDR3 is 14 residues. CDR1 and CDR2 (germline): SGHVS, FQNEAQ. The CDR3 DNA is TGTGCCAGCAGAACCGGGACAGGGGGCTGGGGCTACACCTTC. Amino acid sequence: CASRTGTGGWGYTF.

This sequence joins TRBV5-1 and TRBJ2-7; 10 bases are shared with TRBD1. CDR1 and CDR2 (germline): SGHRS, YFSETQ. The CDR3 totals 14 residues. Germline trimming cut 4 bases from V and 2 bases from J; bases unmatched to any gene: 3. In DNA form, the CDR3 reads TGCGCCAGCAGCACGGACAGGGGGGCCTACGAGCAGTACTTC. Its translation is CASSTDRGAYEQYF. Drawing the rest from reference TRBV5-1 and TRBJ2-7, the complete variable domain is KAGVTQTPRYLIKTRGQQVTLSCSPISGHRSVSWYQQTPGQGLQFLFEYFSETQRNKGNFPGRFSGRQFSNSRSEMNVSTLELGDSALYLCASSTDRGAYEQYFGPGTRLTVT.

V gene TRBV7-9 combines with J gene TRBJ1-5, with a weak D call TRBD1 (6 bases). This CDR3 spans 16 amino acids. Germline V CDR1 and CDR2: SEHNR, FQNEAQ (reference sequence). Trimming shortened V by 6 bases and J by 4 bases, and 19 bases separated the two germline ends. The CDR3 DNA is TGTGCCAGCAGTCCCGCGCCAGGGGAGGGTAATCAGCCCCAGCATTTT. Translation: CASSPAPGEGNQPQHF.

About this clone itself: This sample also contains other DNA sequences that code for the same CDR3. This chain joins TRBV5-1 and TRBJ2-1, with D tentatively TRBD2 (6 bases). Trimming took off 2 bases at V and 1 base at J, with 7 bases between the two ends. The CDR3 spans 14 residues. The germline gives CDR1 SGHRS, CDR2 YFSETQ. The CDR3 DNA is TGCGCCAGCAGCTTCGGAGGGTCCTACAATGAGCAGTTCTTC. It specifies CASSFGGSYNEQFF.

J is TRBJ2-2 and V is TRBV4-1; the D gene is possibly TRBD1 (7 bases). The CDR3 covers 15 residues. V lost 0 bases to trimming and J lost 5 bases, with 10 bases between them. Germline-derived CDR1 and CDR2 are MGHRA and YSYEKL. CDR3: CASSQDPGGTGELFF. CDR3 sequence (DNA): TGCGCCAGCAGCCAAGACCCAGGGGGGACCGGGGAGCTGTTTTTT.

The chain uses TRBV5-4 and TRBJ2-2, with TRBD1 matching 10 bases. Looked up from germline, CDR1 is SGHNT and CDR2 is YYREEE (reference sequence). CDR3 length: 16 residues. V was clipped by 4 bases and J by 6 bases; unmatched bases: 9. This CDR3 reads CASSQGGTGVPGELFF. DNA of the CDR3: TGTGCCAGCAGCCAGGGCGGGACAGGGGTACCCGGGGAGCTGTTTTTT.

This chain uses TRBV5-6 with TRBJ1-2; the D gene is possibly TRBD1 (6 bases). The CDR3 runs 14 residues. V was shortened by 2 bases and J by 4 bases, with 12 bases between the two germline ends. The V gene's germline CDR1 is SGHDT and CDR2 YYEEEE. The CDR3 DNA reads TGTGCCAGCAGCTTTAGGACAGCCCTCTATGGCTACACCTTC. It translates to CASSFRTALYGYTF.

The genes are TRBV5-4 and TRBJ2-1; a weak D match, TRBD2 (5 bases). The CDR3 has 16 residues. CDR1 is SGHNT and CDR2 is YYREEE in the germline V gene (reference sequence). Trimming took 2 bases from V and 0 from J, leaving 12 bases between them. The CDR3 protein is CASSFRGPSSYNEQFF. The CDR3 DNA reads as TGTGCCAGCAGCTTCCGAGGGCCCAGCTCCTACAATGAGCAGTTCTTC.

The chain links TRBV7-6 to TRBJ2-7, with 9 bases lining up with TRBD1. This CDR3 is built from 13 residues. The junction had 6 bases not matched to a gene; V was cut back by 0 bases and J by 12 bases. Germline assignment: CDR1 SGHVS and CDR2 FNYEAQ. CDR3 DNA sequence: TGTGCCAGCAGCTTAGCCCGGGACAGGGAATGGTACTTC. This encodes CASSLARDREWYF. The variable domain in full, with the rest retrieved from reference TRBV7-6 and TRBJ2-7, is GAGVSQSPRYKVTKRGQDVALRCDPISGHVSLYWYRQALGQGPEFLTYFNYEAQQDKSGLPNDRFSAERPEGSISTLTIQRTEQRDSAMYRCASSLARDREWYFGPGTRLTVT.

For the CDR3, the DNA is TGTGCCATCAGTGAGGGCAGATCCCTCTCTGGAAACACCATATATTTT. It specifies CAISEGRSLSGNTIYF. V is TRBV10-3 and J is TRBJ1-3; D gene unclear. CDR1 and CDR2 from the germline V gene are ENHRY and SYGVKD. This CDR3 comprises 16 residues. Between the trimmed V and J ends, which lost 2 bases and 0 bases, there was a span of 11 bases.

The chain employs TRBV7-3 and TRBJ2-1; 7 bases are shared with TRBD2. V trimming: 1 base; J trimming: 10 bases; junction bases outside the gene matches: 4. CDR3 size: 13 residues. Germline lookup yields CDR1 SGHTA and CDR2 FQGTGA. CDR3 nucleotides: TGTGCCAGCAGCTTAAACGGAGCGGGGGAGCAGTTCTTC. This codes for CASSLNGAGEQFF.

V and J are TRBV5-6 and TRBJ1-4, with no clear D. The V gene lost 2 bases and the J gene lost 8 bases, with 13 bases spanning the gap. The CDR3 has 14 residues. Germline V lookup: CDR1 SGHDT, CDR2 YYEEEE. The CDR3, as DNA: TGTGCCAGCAGCTTAGCGGGGATAGGAGAAAAACTGTTTTTT. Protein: CASSLAGIGEKLFF.

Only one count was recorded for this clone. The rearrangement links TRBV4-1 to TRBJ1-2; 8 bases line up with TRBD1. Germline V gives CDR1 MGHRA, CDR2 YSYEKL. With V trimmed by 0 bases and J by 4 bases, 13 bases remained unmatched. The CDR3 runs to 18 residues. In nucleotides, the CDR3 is TGCGCCAGCAGCCAAGATGCGACAGGGGCCTCGATCGCCTATGGCTACACCTTC. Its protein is CASSQDATGASIAYGYTF.

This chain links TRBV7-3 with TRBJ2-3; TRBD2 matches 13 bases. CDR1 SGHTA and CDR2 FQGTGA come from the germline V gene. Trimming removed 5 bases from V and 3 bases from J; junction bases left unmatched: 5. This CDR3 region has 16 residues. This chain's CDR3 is CASSVSTSGRTDTQYF. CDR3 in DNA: TGTGCCAGCAGCGTGTCGACTAGCGGGAGGACAGATACGCAGTATTTT. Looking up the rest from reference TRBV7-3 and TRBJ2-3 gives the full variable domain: GAGVSQTPSNKVTEKGKYVELRCDPISGHTALYWYRQSLGQGPEFLIYFQGTGAADDSGLPNDRFFAVRPEGSVSTLKIQRTERGDSAVYLCASSVSTSGRTDTQYFGPGTRLTVL.

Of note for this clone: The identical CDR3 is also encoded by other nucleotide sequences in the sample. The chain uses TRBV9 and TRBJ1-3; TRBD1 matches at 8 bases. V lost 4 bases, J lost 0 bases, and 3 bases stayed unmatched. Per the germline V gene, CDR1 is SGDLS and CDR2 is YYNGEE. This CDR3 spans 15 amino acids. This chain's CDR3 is CASSPGTGSGNTIYF. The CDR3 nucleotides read TGTGCCAGCAGCCCTGGGACAGGCTCTGGAAACACCATATATTTT.

The CDR3 spells CASNSLTERRETQYF. CDR3 nucleotides: TGTGCCAGCAACTCCTTGACGGAGAGAAGAGAGACCCAGTACTTC. V and J are TRBV27 and TRBJ2-5; D not resolved. CDR1 is MNHEY, CDR2 SMNVEV, per germline (reference sequence). The CDR3 length is 15 residues. V lost 7 bases, J lost 4 bases, and 19 bases lay in between.

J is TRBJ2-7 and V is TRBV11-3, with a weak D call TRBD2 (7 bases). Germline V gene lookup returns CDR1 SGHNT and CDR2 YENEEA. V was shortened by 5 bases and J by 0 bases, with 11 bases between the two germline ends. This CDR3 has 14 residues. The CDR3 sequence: CASSLGGDSYEQYF. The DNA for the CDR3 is TGTGCCAGCAGCCTAGGGGGGGACTCCTACGAGCAGTACTTC.